This T cell receptor (beta chain) derives from a study of T cell responses to AZD1222 COVID-19 vaccine. Study-level information: Second-dose schedules of about 4 or about 12 weeks were combined.

CDR3 size: 18 residues. V shed 1 base and J 0 bases; nucleotides not matched to a gene: 7. CDR1 is SGHRS and CDR2 is YFSETQ in the germline V gene. Study observations and caveats: Only a handful of individuals given AZD1222 were seropositive at baseline. In the spike-specific TCR repertoire, nearly half reportedly target unmutated variant regions. Most donors were white British, females outnumbered males, and clonal diversity was possibly underestimated.

Data came from immunoSEQ multiplex PCR; TCRdb stores just in-frame clones and leaves some out. The profile covers around 120,000 clones, with 92% appearing a single time and approximately 1.1% taken by the ten largest. Worth noting for this clone: As yet, its antigen is unknown.

V is TRBV5-1 and J is TRBJ1-3, with TRBD1 matching over 10 bases. This sample comprised peripheral blood, obtained on day 0 of AZD1222 vaccination. This TCR came from an adult in good health. CDR3 in DNA: TGCGCCAGCAGCTTGTCGGGACAGGGGTCTGCCTCTGGAAACACCATATATTTT. Its protein is CASSLSGQGSASGNTIYF.